Listed below are T cell receptor beta chains from one sample, sequenced in a study of blood T cells in healthy people across ages. MiXCR, applied by TCRdb to the 5' RACE reads, yields one record per CDR3 protein. The table records roughly 2 million distinct CDR3 sequences, around 50% of them present only once. Sequenced sample: blood. These receptors all stem from a woman between 40 and 55 years old in good health. Each CDR3 is given with its conserved first and last residue. The D gene is left open where the match is weak. Size tells how often a clone was seen (once, few, many) or the class of an expanded clone, and some rows leave it out.

v_call: TRBV9; clone_size: -; j_call: TRBJ2-3; d_call: -; cdr3_nt: TGTGCCAGCAGCGTAGTTGGGCAGGTCTTGGCAGATACGCAGTATTTT; cdr3_aa: CASSVVGQVLADTQYF
v_call: TRBV6-1; clone_size: -; j_call: TRBJ2-7; d_call: TRBD1; cdr3_nt: TGTGCCAGCAGTGCCTGGGACAGCTACGAGCAGTACTTC; cdr3_aa: CASSAWDSYEQYF
v_call: TRBV5-1; clone_size: -; j_call: TRBJ2-1; d_call: -; cdr3_nt: TGCGCCGGCAGCTTGGGGGTCCATGCCTACAATGAGCAGTTCTTC; cdr3_aa: CAGSLGVHAYNEQFF
v_call: TRBV21-1; clone_size: -; j_call: TRBJ2-7; d_call: -; cdr3_nt: TGTGCCAGCAGCAAAGAACGATCCGGGACAGGGCTCTCCGAGCAGTACTTC; cdr3_aa: CASSKERSGTGLSEQYF
v_call: TRBV28; clone_size: -; j_call: TRBJ2-2; d_call: -; cdr3_nt: TGTGCCAGCAGTTTATTTGCGGGACCGCTGTTTTTT; cdr3_aa: CASSLFAGPLFF
v_call: TRBV20-1; clone_size: few; j_call: TRBJ2-5; d_call: -; cdr3_nt: TGCAGTGTCATGGACACCTTCCAAGAGACCCAGTACTTC; cdr3_aa: CSVMDTFQETQYF
v_call: TRBV6-2/TRBV6-3; clone_size: few; j_call: TRBJ2-5; d_call: -; cdr3_nt: TGTGCCAGCAGTTACTCGACTGGGGGGAAAGAGACCCAGTACTTC; cdr3_aa: CASSYSTGGKETQYF
v_call: TRBV20-1; clone_size: -; j_call: TRBJ2-7; d_call: TRBD1; cdr3_nt: TGCAGTGCTAGAGATATAGAGAGGGGGCAGACCTACGAGCAGTACTTC; cdr3_aa: CSARDIERGQTYEQYF
v_call: TRBV19; clone_size: -; j_call: TRBJ1-6; d_call: -; cdr3_nt: TGTGCCAGTAGTCCGACCTCCCCGAGTAATAATTCACCCCTCCACTTT; cdr3_aa: CASSPTSPSNNSPLHF
v_call: TRBV12-5; clone_size: -; j_call: TRBJ1-1; d_call: TRBD1; cdr3_nt: TGTGCTAGTGGGGGGGACAGGGGGAAAGGCACTGAAGCTTTCTTT; cdr3_aa: CASGGDRGKGTEAFF
v_call: TRBV27; clone_size: -; j_call: TRBJ2-7; d_call: -; cdr3_nt: TGTGCCAGCAGCCCCTCGGCCAATGAGCAGTACTTC; cdr3_aa: CASSPSANEQYF
v_call: TRBV3-1; clone_size: -; j_call: TRBJ2-7; d_call: -; cdr3_nt: TGTGCCAGCAGCCAAGAATACCGGGGTCCCTACGAGCAGTACTTC; cdr3_aa: CASSQEYRGPYEQYF
v_call: TRBV29-1; clone_size: few; j_call: TRBJ1-2; d_call: -; cdr3_nt: TGCAGCGTTGAAGATTCTTACACAGCTAACTATGGCTACACCTTC; cdr3_aa: CSVEDSYTANYGYTF
v_call: TRBV12-1; clone_size: once; j_call: TRBJ2-3; d_call: -; cdr3_nt: TGTGCCAGCAGCCTGTTCTTAAAAACAGATACGCAGTATTTT; cdr3_aa: CASSLFLKTDTQYF
v_call: TRBV20-1; clone_size: -; j_call: TRBJ1-4; d_call: -; cdr3_nt: TGCAGTGCCAATAACAGACGCGGTAATGAAAAACTGTTTTTT; cdr3_aa: CSANNRRGNEKLFF